This T cell receptor (beta chain) was identified during a study of STAT5B mutations in CD4+ large granular lymphocyte leukemia. Overall study context: The CDR3 'QG' motif was associated with a particular HLA allele among healthy donors. Study-wide results and limits: Patient CD4-sorted repertoires looked more clonal than healthy CD4+ repertoires, even without putative leukemic clones. 8/27 top patient clones versus 2/35 control clones were TRBV06-family.

Germline loops: CDR1 KGHSH, CDR2 LQKENI. This CDR3 spans 14 amino acids. The V and J ends lost 3 bases and 1 base respectively, with 8 bases between them. Sequencing used immunoSEQ multiplex PCR; TCRdb keeps in-frame clones, though not all of them. The sample holds roughly 48,000 clones; 60% to 75% are singletons and the top ten take approximately 1.5%. A word on this clone: The target antigen is unknown.

Control samples were healthy donors' buffy coats. The receptor was isolated from a human donor in good health. The sample taken for sequencing was CD4+ T cells from blood buffy coats. The rearrangement uses TRBV18 and TRBJ2-3, with D perhaps assigned TRBD1 or TRBD2 (5 bases each). Here the CDR3 DNA reads TGTGCCAGCTCACCGGGGGTTGGCACAGATACGCAGTATTTT. It is translated as CASSPGVGTDTQYF.